The sequence of this T cell receptor beta chain was determined in a study of CD8 T cells in ankylosing spondylitis. The CDR3 spans 15 residues. V lost 6 bases to trimming and J lost 5 bases; unmatched junction nucleotides: 9. Germline CDR1 and CDR2: KGHSH and LQKENI. Using its own MiXCR run on the 5' RACE reads, TCRdb lists one record per CDR3 protein. The sample carries fewer than 150,000 distinct CDR3 sequences, 6% to 8% recorded once. This clonotype was recorded many times. The antigen is not known. Findings and caveats of the study: The disease-linked clones had a CD8+ phenotype and low blood frequencies. Matched ankylosing spondylitis synovial fluid reportedly showed significant enrichment of disease-linked clones. Ankylosing spondylitis blood appeared to carry a characteristic TCR beta motif of roughly eight highly homologous variants.

Sample: blood, either unsorted or a sorted T cell fraction (not recorded which). The rearrangement joins TRBV18 to TRBJ1-1, with 10 bases aligning to TRBD1. This TCR came from a female donor with ankylosing spondylitis or in good health (not recorded which). The CDR3 nucleotides read TGTGCCAGCTCCCATGGACAGGGGGAATCGACTGAAGCTTTCTTT. Translation: CASSHGQGESTEAFF.